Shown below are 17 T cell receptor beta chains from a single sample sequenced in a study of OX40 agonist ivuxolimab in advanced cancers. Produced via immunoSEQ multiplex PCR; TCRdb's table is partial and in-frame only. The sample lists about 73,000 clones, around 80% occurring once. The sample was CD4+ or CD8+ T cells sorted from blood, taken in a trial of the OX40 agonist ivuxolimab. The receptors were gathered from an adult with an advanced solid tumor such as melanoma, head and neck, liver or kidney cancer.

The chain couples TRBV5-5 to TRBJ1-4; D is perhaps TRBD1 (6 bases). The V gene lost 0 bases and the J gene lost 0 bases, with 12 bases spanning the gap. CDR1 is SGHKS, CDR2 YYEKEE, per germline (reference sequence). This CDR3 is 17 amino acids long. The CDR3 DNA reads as TGTGCCAGCAGCTTGGGGCGGACAGTTGCAACTAATGAAAAACTGTTTTTT. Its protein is CASSLGRTVATNEKLFF.

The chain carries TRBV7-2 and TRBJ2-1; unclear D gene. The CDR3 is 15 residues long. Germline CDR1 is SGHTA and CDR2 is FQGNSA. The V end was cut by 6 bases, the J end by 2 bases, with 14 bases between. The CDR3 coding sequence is TGTGCCAGCAGTCATGCTGGTGGCCCCTACAATGAGCAGTTCTTC. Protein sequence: CASSHAGGPYNEQFF.

Here the CDR3 DNA reads TGTGCCAGCAGCTCCGTGGACAGGGAGGGCGGGGAGCTGTTTTTT. Protein product: CASSSVDREGGELFF. The chain links TRBV5-6 to TRBJ2-2; D perhaps matches TRBD1 (8 bases). Germline V gene data show CDR1 as SGHDT and CDR2 as YYEEEE. The V end lost 3 bases, the J end lost 7 bases, and 16 bases lay between the germline ends. The CDR3 extends over 15 amino acids.

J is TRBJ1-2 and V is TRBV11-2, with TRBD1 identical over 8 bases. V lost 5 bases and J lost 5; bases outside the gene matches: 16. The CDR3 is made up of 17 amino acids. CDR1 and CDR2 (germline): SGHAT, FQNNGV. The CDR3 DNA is TGTGCCAGCAGCCGCGAGGACGGGGCAGGGGGCATGTATGGCTACACCTTC. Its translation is CASSREDGAGGMYGYTF. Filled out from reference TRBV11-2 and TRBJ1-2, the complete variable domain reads EAGVAQSPRYKIIEKRQSVAFWCNPISGHATLYWYQQILGQGPKLLIQFQNNGVVDDSQLPKDRFSAERLKGVDSTLKIQPAKLEDSAVYLCASSREDGAGGMYGYTFGSGTRLTVV.

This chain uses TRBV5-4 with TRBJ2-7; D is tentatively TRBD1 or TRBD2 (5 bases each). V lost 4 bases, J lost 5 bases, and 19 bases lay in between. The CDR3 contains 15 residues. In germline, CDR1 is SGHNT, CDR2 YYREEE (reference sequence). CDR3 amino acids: CASSVEGKGLDEQYF. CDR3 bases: TGTGCCAGCAGCGTCGAGGGGAAAGGTCTCGACGAGCAGTACTTC. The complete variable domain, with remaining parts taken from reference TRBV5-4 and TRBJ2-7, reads ETGVTQSPTHLIKTRGQQVTLRCSSQSGHNTVSWYQQALGQGPQFIFQYYREEENGRGNFPPRFSGLQFPNYSSELNVNALELDDSALYLCASSVEGKGLDEQYFGPGTRLTVT.

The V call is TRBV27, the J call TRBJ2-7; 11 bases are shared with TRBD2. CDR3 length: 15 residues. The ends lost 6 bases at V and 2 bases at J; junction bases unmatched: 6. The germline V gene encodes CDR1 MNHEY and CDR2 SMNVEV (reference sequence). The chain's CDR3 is CASRQPGLAAYEQYF. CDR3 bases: TGTGCCAGCAGACAACCGGGACTAGCGGCCTACGAGCAGTACTTC.

Here the CDR3 reads CASSPLSLAGGAPYNEQFF. The CDR3 DNA sequence: TGTGCCAGCTCACCACTTTCCCTAGCGGGGGGGGCCCCCTACAATGAGCAGTTCTTC. V and J are TRBV18 and TRBJ2-1; the match to TRBD2 covers 12 bases. The trim removed 1 base at V and 2 bases at J, leaving 9 bases unmatched. The CDR3 runs to 19 residues. Germline lookup yields CDR1 KGHSH and CDR2 LQKENI.

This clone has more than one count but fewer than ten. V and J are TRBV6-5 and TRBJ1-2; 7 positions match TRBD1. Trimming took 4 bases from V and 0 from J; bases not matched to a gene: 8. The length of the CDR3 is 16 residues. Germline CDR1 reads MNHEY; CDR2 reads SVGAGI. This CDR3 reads CASSSTDRPPNYGYTF. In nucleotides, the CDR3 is TGTGCCAGCAGTTCCACGGACAGGCCCCCTAACTATGGCTACACCTTC.

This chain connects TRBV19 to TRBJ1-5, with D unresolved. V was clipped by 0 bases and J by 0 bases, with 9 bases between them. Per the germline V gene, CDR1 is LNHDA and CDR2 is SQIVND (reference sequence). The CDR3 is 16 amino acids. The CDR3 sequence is CASSIDSWYSNQPQHF. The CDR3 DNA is TGTGCCAGTAGTATAGATAGCTGGTATAGCAATCAGCCCCAGCATTTT. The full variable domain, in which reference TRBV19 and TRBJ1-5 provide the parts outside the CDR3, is DGGITQSPKYLFRKEGQNVTLSCEQNLNHDAMYWYRQDPGQGLRLIYYSQIVNDFQKGDIAEGYSVSREKKESFPLTVTSAQKNPTAFYLCASSIDSWYSNQPQHFGDGTRLSIL.

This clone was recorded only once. The DNA for the CDR3 is TGTGCCTGGAGTGTGGGGGGGGCTTCTCCCTATGGCTACACCTTC. This encodes CAWSVGGASPYGYTF. The chain combines TRBV30 with TRBJ1-2, with D tentatively TRBD1 (6 bases). The V and J ends lost 0 bases and 4 bases respectively, with 15 bases between them. The germline gives CDR1 GTSNPN, CDR2 SVGIG (reference sequence). There are 15 residues in the CDR3. Filled out from reference TRBV30 and TRBJ1-2, the complete variable domain reads SQTIHQWPATLVQPVGSPLSLECTVEGTSNPNLYWYRQAAGRGLQLLFYSVGIGQISSEVPQNLSASRPQDRQFILSSKKLLLSDSGFYLCAWSVGGASPYGYTFGSGTRLTVV.

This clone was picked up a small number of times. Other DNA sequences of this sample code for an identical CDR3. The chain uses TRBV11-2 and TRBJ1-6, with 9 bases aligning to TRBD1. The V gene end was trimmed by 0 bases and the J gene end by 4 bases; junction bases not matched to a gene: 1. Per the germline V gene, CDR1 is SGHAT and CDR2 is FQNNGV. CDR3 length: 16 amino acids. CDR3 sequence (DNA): TGTGCCAGCAGCTTAGAGACAGGGGGTTATAATTCACCCCTCCACTTT. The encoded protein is CASSLETGGYNSPLHF.

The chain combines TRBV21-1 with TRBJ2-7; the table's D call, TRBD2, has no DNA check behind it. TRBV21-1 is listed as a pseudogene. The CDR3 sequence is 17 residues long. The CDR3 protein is CASSKERSGTPQQEFYF. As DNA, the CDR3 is TGTGCCAGCAGCAAAGAGAGAAGCGGGACACCTCAACAAGAGTTCTACTTC.

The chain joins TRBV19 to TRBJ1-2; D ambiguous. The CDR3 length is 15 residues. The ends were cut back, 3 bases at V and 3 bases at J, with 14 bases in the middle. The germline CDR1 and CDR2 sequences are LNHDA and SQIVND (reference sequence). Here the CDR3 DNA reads TGTGCCAGTAGTATCCCGGGCGACACCTACTATGGCTACACCTTC. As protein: CASSIPGDTYYGYTF. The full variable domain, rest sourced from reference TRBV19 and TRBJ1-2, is DGGITQSPKYLFRKEGQNVTLSCEQNLNHDAMYWYRQDPGQGLRLIYYSQIVNDFQKGDIAEGYSVSREKKESFPLTVTSAQKNPTAFYLCASSIPGDTYYGYTFGSGTRLTVV.

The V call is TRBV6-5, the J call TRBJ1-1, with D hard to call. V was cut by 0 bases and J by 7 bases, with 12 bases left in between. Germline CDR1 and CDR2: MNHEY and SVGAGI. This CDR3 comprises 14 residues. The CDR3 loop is CASSYSVVRGEAFF. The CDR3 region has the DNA TGTGCCAGCAGTTACTCTGTAGTACGGGGTGAAGCTTTCTTT.

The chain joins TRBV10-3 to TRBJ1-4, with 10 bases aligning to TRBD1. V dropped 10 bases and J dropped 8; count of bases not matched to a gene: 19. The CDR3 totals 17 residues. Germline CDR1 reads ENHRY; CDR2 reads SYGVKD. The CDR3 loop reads CASRRGTGAPPREKLFF. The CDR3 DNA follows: TGTGCCAGTCGCCGGGGGACAGGGGCGCCCCCCCGGGAAAAACTGTTTTTT.

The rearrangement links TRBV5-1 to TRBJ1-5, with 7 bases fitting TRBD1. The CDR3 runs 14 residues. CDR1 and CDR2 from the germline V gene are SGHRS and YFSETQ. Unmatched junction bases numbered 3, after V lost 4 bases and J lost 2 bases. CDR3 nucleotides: TGCGCCAGCAGCCCCGGACAGGGCAATCAGCCCCAGCATTTT. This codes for CASSPGQGNQPQHF.

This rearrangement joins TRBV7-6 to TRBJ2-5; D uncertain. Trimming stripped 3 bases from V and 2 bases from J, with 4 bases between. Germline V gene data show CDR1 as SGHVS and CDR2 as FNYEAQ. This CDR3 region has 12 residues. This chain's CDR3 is CASSFLQETQYF. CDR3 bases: TGTGCCAGCAGCTTCCTACAAGAGACCCAGTACTTC. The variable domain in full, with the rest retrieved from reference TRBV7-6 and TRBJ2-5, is GAGVSQSPRYKVTKRGQDVALRCDPISGHVSLYWYRQALGQGPEFLTYFNYEAQQDKSGLPNDRFSAERPEGSISTLTIQRTEQRDSAMYRCASSFLQETQYFGPGTRLLVL.